This TCR beta chain appears in the sequencing data of a study of T cell responses to AZD1222 COVID-19 vaccine (dated by TCRdb to the early 2020s). As for the study more broadly: AZD1222 recipients given second doses at about 4 weeks or at about 12 weeks were pooled, since spike-specific TCR depth and breadth were not found to differ between the two schedules. A total of more than 230 trial participants underwent TCR sequencing, of whom 200 to 220 received two doses of AZD1222 and about 26 received two doses of the MenACWY control vaccine. Trial participants were enrolled into age subgroups of 18-55, 56-69 and 70-plus years, which contained roughly 140, 27 and 60 TCR-sequenced participants, respectively.

In this sample, this clone turned up once. The antigen it recognizes is unknown. There are no base qualities to consult, and no much larger clone falls within one base. V ends up 3 bases short and J 11 bases short, with an unmatched junction base count of 7. The germline V gene (reference sequence) supplies CDR1 MNHEY and CDR2 SMNVEV. The CDR3 covers 14 residues, taking in both the cysteine and the phenylalanine. The DNA shown is the 42-base CDR3, in frame from base 1. Per the publication, the time point label means: baseline before first vaccination. Samples from vaccinated people were obtained from the UK trials COV001 and COV002, which included a single-blind randomized controlled phase 2/3 trial of AZD1222 (ChAdOx1 nCoV-19) in healthy adults. For TCRbeta chain sequencing, PBMC samples were collected from trial participants at day 0 and at day 28 after the second dose. General findings and caveats noted by the study authors: The 56-69-year group was small, and its depth increase did not reach significance, likely because of low power. The vaccine-associated CD4 TCRs covered the entire spike protein, and the dominant responses fell in regions 160-218 and 743-854. Nearly half of unique spike-specific TCRs reportedly recognized epitopes outside regions mutated in the B.1.351 and B.1.1.7 variants. Most participants were white British and females outnumbered males, and the authors suggested that clonal diversity may have been underestimated. A significant rise in spike-specific TCR breadth and depth was observed after two AZD1222 doses relative to day 0 and relative to MenACWY recipients. Because no day 14 peak-response samples were available, the repertoires could be characterized only after the peak T cell response. Only six or seven AZD1222 recipients were SARS-CoV-2 seropositive at baseline, limiting conclusions about previously exposed vaccinees.

The CDR3 regions of human TCRbeta chains were subjected to immunosequencing. Regarding the original processing steps: Repertoire TCRs were checked for matches against a reference library of SARS-CoV-2-specific TCRs that had been generated using the MIRA antigen-specificity platform. Breadth was defined as the fraction of unique TCRs that were SARS-CoV-2-associated. Depth was defined as the fraction of total T cells that were SARS-CoV-2-associated. Using the MIRA data, every spike-specific TCR was mapped to the spike region that the TCR reacted to and assigned to either a CD4 or a CD8 class. Log10-transformed breadth and depth values were compared by one-way ANOVA with Sidak's multiple comparisons tests. Sourced from immuneACCESS, this table was stored by TCRdb with only in-frame sequences that have V and J called. A share of the clones is absent; for the studies checked, an unresolved V gene accounts for under half, and the remainder has no known explanation. Clone size and V and J calls were adopted from that table, with D and trimming inferred from the DNA. The sample yields approximately 110,000 clones; around 92% were counted once. The biggest ten clones account for approximately 4.2% of the sample.

The sequences come from peripheral blood, collected on day 0 of AZD1222 vaccination. This receptor chain uses TRBV27 and TRBJ1-1; 12 middle bases align to TRBD1. The clonotype was recovered from an adult in good health. The DNA sequence is given as TGTGCCAGCAGTTTGGGACAGGGGGCTTTGGAGGCTTTCTTT. Translated, this gives CASSLGQGALEAFF.